This T cell receptor (beta chain) was sequenced for a study of blood T cell repertoires in COVID-19. Study details: From the United States, Italy and Spain came samples of acute and convalescent COVID-19. Sources were T cells, B-cell-depleted T cells, or PBMCs; the material itself was cDNA or gDNA.

In the authors' workflow: Quantification of nucleated cells was approximated via reference gene primer amplification. The table came from immunoSEQ multiplex PCR; TCRdb's copy has only in-frame clones and leaves some out. The D gene and trimming were derived from the DNA, and the V and J assignments and clone size from that table. This sample has about 140,000 clones, with about 90% found just once. CDR1 MNHEY and CDR2 SMNVEV come from the germline V gene (reference sequence). The CDR3 length is 15 residues. The V end lost 6 bases, the J end lost 3 bases, and 18 bases lay between the germline ends. What was sequenced was peripheral blood. This clonotype was obtained from an elderly woman with acute or convalescent COVID-19. The J gene is TRBJ2-7, the V gene TRBV27; TRBD2 might be the D (5 bases). CDR3 protein: CASRRAGPADYEQYF. In nucleotides, the CDR3 is TGTGCCAGCAGGCGCGCGGGCCCCGCCGACTACGAGCAGTACTTC.